A single sample gave rise to the 15 T cell receptor beta chains below, sequenced in a study of control samples from healthy donors and cancer patients. Using immunoSEQ multiplex PCR, the repertoire was profiled, and TCRdb retains in-frame clones only, with some absent. In the table there are just under 65,000 clones, around 85% of which are singletons. Material: blood. The receptors were sampled from a man aged 40-49 years in good health.

This chain uses TRBV7-2 with TRBJ2-5, with D possibly being TRBD2 (5 bases). The CDR3 sequence is 14 residues long. The germline gives CDR1 SGHTA, CDR2 FQGNSA. V lost 5 bases, J lost 4 bases, and 14 bases lay in between. This CDR3 reads CASSPLEGLETQYF. The CDR3 DNA sequence: TGTGCCAGCAGCCCTCTCGAGGGCTTAGAGACCCAGTACTTC.

The genes are TRBV7-9 and TRBJ2-3; the match to TRBD2 covers 8 bases. Germline CDR1 and CDR2: SEHNR and FQNEAQ (reference sequence). V lost 5 bases, J lost 4 bases, and 8 bases stayed unmatched. This CDR3 is 15 amino acids long. The CDR3 DNA sequence: TGTGCCAGCAGCCCACGACTAGCGTTCTCAGATACGCAGTATTTT. Residues: CASSPRLAFSDTQYF.

J is TRBJ1-2 and V is TRBV7-2; weak D call: TRBD1 (6 bases). CDR3 length equals 16 residues. Germline lookup yields CDR1 SGHTA and CDR2 FQGNSA. V shed 5 bases and J shed 3 bases, with 19 bases lying between them. The CDR3 region is CASSIGDGGRDYGYTF. The CDR3 bases are TGTGCCAGCAGCATTGGAGATGGGGGGCGCGACTATGGCTACACCTTC.

The J gene is TRBJ2-7, the V gene TRBV30; 13 positions agree with TRBD2. The CDR3 has 15 amino acids. Germline CDR1 GTSNPN, CDR2 SVGIG (reference sequence). The V and J ends lost 1 base and 3 bases, in that order; junction bases with no gene match: 3. The CDR3 protein is CAWSAGLAGVYEQYF. The CDR3 coding sequence is TGTGCCTGGAGTGCCGGACTAGCGGGGGTCTACGAGCAGTACTTC.

J is TRBJ2-3 and V is TRBV11-1, with D hard to call. The V and J ends lost 2 bases and 0 bases respectively, with 9 bases between them. Germline-derived CDR1 and CDR2 are SGHAT and FQDESV (reference sequence). This CDR3 contains 15 residues. The CDR3 DNA is TGTGCCAGCAGCTTAAGACTTCGAAGCACAGATACGCAGTATTTT. It yields the protein CASSLRLRSTDTQYF.

This chain joins TRBV27 and TRBJ1-1; D ambiguous. Per germline, CDR1 MNHEY and CDR2 SMNVEV (reference sequence). The V gene lost 3 bases and the J gene lost 1 base, with 12 bases spanning the gap. The CDR3 spans 15 residues. The CDR3 DNA is TGTGCCAGCAGTTTTTCCCCCCCAGGGAACACTGAAGCTTTCTTT. It codes for CASSFSPPGNTEAFF.

The V call is TRBV11-2, the J call TRBJ2-7; TRBD2 aligns across 10 bases. V was pared by 2 bases and J by 7 bases, with 5 bases of the junction left unmatched. CDR3 size: 14 residues. CDR1 is SGHAT, CDR2 FQNNGV, per germline. The CDR3 DNA reads as TGTGCCAGCAGCTTAAGCGGGGGGGCAGGAGAGCAGTACTTC. Amino acids: CASSLSGGAGEQYF.

The J gene is TRBJ2-1, the V gene TRBV7-2; no definite D call. The CDR3 has 14 amino acids. Germline loops: CDR1 SGHTA, CDR2 FQGNSA. V was cut by 4 bases and J by 6 bases, with 13 bases left in between. CDR3 nucleotide sequence: TGTGCCAGCAGCTCCGACTCGCGACGCAATGAGCAGTTCTTC. It translates to CASSSDSRRNEQFF.

Points on this clone: The sample carries other DNA sequences with the same CDR3. The chain links TRBV6-5 to TRBJ1-5; 7 bases line up with TRBD1. Germline V lookup: CDR1 MNHEY, CDR2 SVGAGI. The CDR3 contains 13 residues. With V trimmed by 6 bases and J by 7 bases, 6 bases remained unmatched. In nucleotides, the CDR3 is TGTGCCAGCAGCCTCAGGGGGGGCCAGCCCCAGCATTTT. Translation: CASSLRGGQPQHF.

The V and J genes are TRBV27 and TRBJ2-6, with D perhaps matching TRBD1 (5 bases). Germline V CDR1 and CDR2: MNHEY, SMNVEV (reference sequence). This CDR3 region has 14 residues. Trimming left V 2 bases short and J 5 bases short, with 7 bases between. The CDR3 loop is CASSLTGWANVLTF. The CDR3 DNA is TGTGCCAGCAGTTTAACAGGCTGGGCCAACGTCCTGACTTTC. The full variable domain, completed using reference TRBV27 and TRBJ2-6, is EAQVTQNPRYLITVTGKKLTVTCSQNMNHEYMSWYRQDPGLGLRQIYYSMNVEVTDKGDVPEGYKVSRKEKRNFPLILESPSPNQTSLYFCASSLTGWANVLTFGAGSRLTVL.

This chain links TRBV30 with TRBJ1-2, with 9 bases lining up with TRBD1. Germline assignment: CDR1 GTSNPN and CDR2 SVGIG (reference sequence). This CDR3 contains 12 residues. The V gene end was trimmed by 7 bases and the J gene end by 7 bases; junction bases not matched to a gene: 7. CDR3 nucleotide sequence: TGTGCCTCCTGGACAGGGGATTTTGGCTACACCTTC. Translation gives CASWTGDFGYTF.

This clone was detected only once. J is TRBJ2-7 and V is TRBV6-2 or TRBV6-3; perhaps D is TRBD1 or TRBD2 (5 bases each). The V end was cut by 5 bases, the J end by 6 bases, with 17 bases between. In germline, CDR1 is MNHEY, CDR2 SVGEGT. There are 14 residues in the CDR3. The CDR3 DNA reads TGTGCCAGCAGTCCGGGCACGGGGCGGGCCGAGCAGTACTTC. As protein: CASSPGTGRAEQYF.

The chain recombines TRBV19 with TRBJ2-6, with 7 bases identical to TRBD1. Germline loops: CDR1 LNHDA, CDR2 SQIVND (reference sequence). Trimming cost V 11 bases and J 0 bases; bases outside gene matches: 16. The CDR3 totals 18 residues. The CDR3 DNA sequence: TGTGCCCAGACAGTATTGGGGACAGCTAGCTCTGGGGCCAACGTCCTGACTTTC. Translated, it gives CAQTVLGTASSGANVLTF. Combining the CDR3 with reference TRBV19 and TRBJ2-6 gives the whole variable domain DGGITQSPKYLFRKEGQNVTLSCEQNLNHDAMYWYRQDPGQGLRLIYYSQIVNDFQKGDIAEGYSVSREKKESFPLTVTSAQKNPTAFYLCAQTVLGTASSGANVLTFGAGSRLTVL.

This clone appeared a single time. The chain joins TRBV25-1 to TRBJ1-1; a possible D gene is TRBD1 (6 bases). This CDR3 region has 13 residues. Trimming cost V 6 bases and J 10 bases, with 18 bases left between them. CDR1 and CDR2 from the germline V gene are MGHDK and SYGVNS. CDR3 in DNA: TGTGCCAGCAGGAACCTGGACAGTAGTGGAGCTTTCTTT. Amino acids: CASRNLDSSGAFF.

The rearrangement uses TRBV30 and TRBJ1-2, with a weak D call TRBD1 (5 bases). CDR3 length: 14 amino acids. V was trimmed by 0 bases and J by 1 base, leaving 9 bases between them. CDR1 is GTSNPN and CDR2 is SVGIG in the germline V gene (reference sequence). CDR3 region: CAWSVQALNYGYTF. The CDR3 DNA sequence: TGTGCCTGGAGTGTACAGGCACTTAACTATGGCTACACCTTC. Full variable domain (outside the CDR3, taken from reference TRBV30 and TRBJ1-2): SQTIHQWPATLVQPVGSPLSLECTVEGTSNPNLYWYRQAAGRGLQLLFYSVGIGQISSEVPQNLSASRPQDRQFILSSKKLLLSDSGFYLCAWSVQALNYGYTFGSGTRLTVV.